This T cell receptor beta chain was found in a study of molecular identifiers for immune sequencing clone quantification. Germline V CDR1 and CDR2: SGHTA, FQGNSA. This CDR3 contains 15 residues. The trim removed 5 bases at V and 2 bases at J, leaving 5 bases unmatched. At least ten counts were recorded for this clonotype. TCRdb independently ran MiXCR on the PCR reads; one entry per CDR3 protein. The table has about half a million distinct CDR3 sequences, 20% to 25% seen once. The sequencing input was naive CD8+ T cells from blood, with Jurkat cell RNA spiked in. Subset described: FACS-sorted CD8+CD4-CCR7+CD45RA+ naive T cells. The source is a human donor in good health. Some libraries in this study had Jurkat cell RNA spiked in. The V call is TRBV7-2, the J call TRBJ2-5; 10 nucleotides align to TRBD1. Written as DNA, the CDR3 is TGTGCCAGCAGCCCCTGGACAGGGGGACAAGAGACCCAGTACTTC. It codes for CASSPWTGGQETQYF.